Listed here are 7 T cell receptor beta chains from one sample, sequenced in a study of cytomegalovirus exposure and HLA in healthy donors. PCR amplification relied on 60 Vbeta primers (plus 13 Jbeta primers). Clones were sequenced by immunoSEQ multiplex PCR, and TCRdb holds only the in-frame ones, with some missing. The sample carries 150,000 or so clones, roughly 85% recorded once. The sequenced sample was PBMCs. All receptors derive from a man under 40 in good health and CMV-seronegative.

The chain employs TRBV4-2 and TRBJ2-7; 10 bases match TRBD2. Trimming removed 4 bases from V and 4 bases from J; junction bases left unmatched: 4. Germline CDR1 is LGHNA and CDR2 is YNFKEQ. The CDR3 has 14 amino acids. CDR3: CASSPWTSGYEQYF. Written as DNA, the CDR3 is TGTGCCAGCAGCCCCTGGACTAGCGGATACGAGCAGTACTTC.

CDR3 amino acids: CASSPRLAGGQNTGELFF. The CDR3 bases are TGTGCCAGCTCACCACGACTAGCGGGGGGCCAGAACACCGGGGAGCTGTTTTTT. The J gene is TRBJ2-2, the V gene TRBV18; the match to TRBD2 covers 13 bases. V gave up 1 base and J gave up 1 base; unmatched junction bases: 3. This CDR3 is 18 amino acids long. Germline CDR1 is KGHSH and CDR2 is LQKENI.

J is TRBJ2-7 and V is TRBV6-5, with 8 bases identical to TRBD1. Germline-derived CDR1 and CDR2 are MNHEY and SVGAGI. V lost 0 bases and J lost 2; bases outside the gene matches: 3. The length of the CDR3 is 15 residues. The CDR3 nucleotides are TGTGCCAGCAGTTACTCTACAGGGGGACCCTACGAGCAGTACTTC. Translating it yields CASSYSTGGPYEQYF.

This clone appeared a single time. A read error may account for a junction end that differs from germline. The CDR3 protein is CASSLTTGFNEQHF. The DNA of the CDR3 is TGTGCCAGCAGCCTAACCACAGGTTTCAACGAGCAGCACTTC. The chain employs TRBV6-5 and TRBJ2-7; a possible D gene is TRBD1 (5 bases). The germline V gene encodes CDR1 MNHEY and CDR2 SVGAGI. The length of the CDR3 is 14 residues.

J is TRBJ2-7 and V is TRBV18, with TRBD2 identical over 8 bases. Germline V gene sequence: CDR1 KGHSH, CDR2 LQKENI. The CDR3 contains 16 residues. J was trimmed by 2 bases and V by 3 bases; bases with no gene match: 9. CDR3 protein: CASSPQGAGVAYEQYF. In nucleotides, the CDR3 is TGTGCCAGCTCACCCCAGGGAGCGGGAGTTGCCTACGAGCAGTACTTC.

This chain uses TRBV2 with TRBJ1-4; D is possibly TRBD1 (6 bases). V was pared by 7 bases and J by 4 bases, with 16 bases between. The CDR3 extends over 15 amino acids. From germline, CDR1 is SNHLY and CDR2 FYNNEI. DNA of the CDR3: TGTGCCAGCACCCGGGGGGGCAGGGGTAATGAAAAACTGTTTTTT. Translated, it gives CASTRGGRGNEKLFF.

The chain employs TRBV10-3 and TRBJ2-7; TRBD2 aligns across 12 bases. V lost 2 bases to trimming and J lost 4 bases; unmatched junction nucleotides: 3. In germline, CDR1 is ENHRY, CDR2 SYGVKD. The CDR3 covers 15 residues. CDR3 region: CAISETTSGSYEQYF. As DNA, the CDR3 is TGTGCCATCAGTGAGACGACTAGCGGGAGTTACGAGCAGTACTTC.